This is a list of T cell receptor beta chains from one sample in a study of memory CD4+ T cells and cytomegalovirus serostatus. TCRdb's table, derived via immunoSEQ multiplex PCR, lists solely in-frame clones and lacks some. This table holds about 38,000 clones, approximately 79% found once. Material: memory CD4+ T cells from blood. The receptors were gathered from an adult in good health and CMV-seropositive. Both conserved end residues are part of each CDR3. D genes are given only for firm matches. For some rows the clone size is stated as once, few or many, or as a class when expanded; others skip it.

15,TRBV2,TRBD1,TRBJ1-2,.,TGTGCCAGCACCAGGGACAGCCTGGCAAACTATGGCTACACCTTC,CASTRDSLANYGYTF
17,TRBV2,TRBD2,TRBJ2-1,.,TGTGCCAGCAGTTTTAGCGGGGGGACAGGATCCTACAATGAGCAGTTCTTC,CASSFSGGTGSYNEQFF
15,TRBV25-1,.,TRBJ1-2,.,TGTGCCAGCAGTGAATCTGGGGGGGCATATTATGGCTACACCTTC,CASSESGGAYYGYTF
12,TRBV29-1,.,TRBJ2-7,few,TGCAGCGTTGAAGGAGTTTCCTACGAGCAGTACTTC,CSVEGVSYEQYF
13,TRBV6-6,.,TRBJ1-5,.,TGTGCCAGCAGCAGGGACCCCAATCAGCCCCAGCATTTT,CASSRDPNQPQHF
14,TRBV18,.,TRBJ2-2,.,TGTGCCAGCTCCCCCGACCAGAACACCGGGGAGCTGTTTTTT,CASSPDQNTGELFF
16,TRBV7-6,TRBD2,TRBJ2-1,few,TGTGCCAGCAGCCCCTATGGGGCTAGCGGGGGGGCAGAGCAGTTCTTC,CASSPYGASGGAEQFF
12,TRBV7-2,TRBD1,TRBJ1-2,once,TGTGCCAGCAGCTCCCAGGGCAGGGGGTACACCTTC,CASSSQGRGYTF
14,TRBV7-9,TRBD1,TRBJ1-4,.,TGTGCCAGCAGCCCCGGGACAGGGACTGAAAAACTGTTTTTT,CASSPGTGTEKLFF
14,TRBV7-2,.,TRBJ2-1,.,TGTGCCAGCAGGGTCCGGGACATCTACAATGAGCAGTTCTTC,CASRVRDIYNEQFF
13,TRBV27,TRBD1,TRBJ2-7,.,TGTGCCAGCAGTTTACCAGGGGGCTACGAGCAGTACTTC,CASSLPGGYEQYF
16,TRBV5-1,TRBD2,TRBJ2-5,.,TGCGCCAGCAGCGGGGGACTAGCGCCGTATTCGGAGACCCAGTACTTC,CASSGGLAPYSETQYF
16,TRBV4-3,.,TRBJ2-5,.,TGCGCCAGCAGCCAAGAAGTGGGGGCTGCCCAAGAGACCCAGTACTTC,CASSQEVGAAQETQYF
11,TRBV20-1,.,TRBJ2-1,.,TGCAGTGCTAGCCCTACGGGTGAGCAGTTCTTC,CSASPTGEQFF
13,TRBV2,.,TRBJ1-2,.,TGTGCCAGCAGCCCTGGGCCGGACGGTGGCTACACCTTC,CASSPGPDGGYTF
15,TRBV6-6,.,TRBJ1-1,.,TGTGCCAGCAGTTATGATGTCCAGACGAACACTGAAGCTTTCTTT,CASSYDVQTNTEAFF
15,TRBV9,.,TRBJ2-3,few,TGTGCCAGCAGCACCCGACAGAACCCCACAGATACGCAGTATTTT,CASSTRQNPTDTQYF
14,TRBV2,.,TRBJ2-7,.,TGTGCCAGCAGTTCTACTAGCAACCCCTACGAGCAGTACTTC,CASSSTSNPYEQYF
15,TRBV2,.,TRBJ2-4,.,TGTGCCAGCAGTGAGTCAGAGTTAGCCAAAAACATTCAGTACTTC,CASSESELAKNIQYF
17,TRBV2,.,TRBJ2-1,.,TGTGCCAGCTGGGCCGGGAGTCAAAGGGGGCGCGGGGATGAGCAGTTCTTC,CASWAGSQRGRGDEQFF
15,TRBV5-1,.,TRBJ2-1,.,TGCGCCAGCAGCTTACAGGGAGGTTCCTACAATGAGCAGTTCTTC,CASSLQGGSYNEQFF
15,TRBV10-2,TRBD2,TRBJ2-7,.,TGCGCCAGCAGCCTCGGGGCGGGAGAGGGCTACGAGCAGTACTTC,CASSLGAGEGYEQYF
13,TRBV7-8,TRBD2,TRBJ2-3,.,TGTGCCGGCTCGGGGGGACTCACAGATACGCAGTATTTT,CAGSGGLTDTQYF